The 25 T cell receptor beta chains below come from one sample, sequenced in a study of somatic mutations in cytotoxic T cells in rheumatoid arthritis (dated by TCRdb to between 2016 and 2019). The protocol used for the library was the immunoSEQ multiplex PCR assay. TCRdb took over this immuneACCESS table, retaining in-frame rearrangements with V and J assigned. Such tables are incomplete; in checked studies, under half of the missing clones stem from an unresolved V gene, and the remainder is unexplained. The table for this sample lists more than 15,000 clones; 70% to 75% of them were counted only once. The ten largest clones capture over 20% of the sample. Source material: CD8+ T cells sorted from blood. These receptors all come from a woman aged 55 to 70 in good health.

Note on this clone: The sample holds other DNA sequences that translate to the same CDR3. The CDR3 bases are TGTGCCAGTAGTATTGGGGGGTCGTACAATGAGCAGTTCTTC. Translation gives CASSIGGSYNEQFF. The chain employs TRBV19 and TRBJ2-1; D is perhaps TRBD2 (6 bases). The CDR3 covers 14 residues. Trimming took 3 bases from V and 4 from J, leaving 10 bases between them. CDR1 and CDR2 from the germline V gene are LNHDA and SQIVND (reference sequence).

The genes are TRBV7-9 and TRBJ2-3; D gene unclear. Germline CDR1 is SEHNR and CDR2 is FQNEAQ (reference sequence). V lost 3 bases, J lost 2 bases, and 6 bases lay in between. CDR3 length: 13 amino acids. The CDR3 here is CASSLGPTDTQYF. CDR3 DNA sequence: TGTGCCAGCAGCTTGGGCCCCACAGATACGCAGTATTTT.

The chain combines TRBV27 with TRBJ1-6, with D unclear. From germline, CDR1 is MNHEY and CDR2 SMNVEV (reference sequence). Trimming cost V 3 bases and J 0 bases, with 12 bases left between them. The CDR3 spans 17 residues. Written as DNA, the CDR3 is TGTGCCAGCAGTTTTGGGCCCACGAGCTCCTATAATTCACCCCTCCACTTT. Its protein product is CASSFGPTSSYNSPLHF.

The V gene is TRBV4-2, the J gene TRBJ2-7; TRBD1 matches at 11 bases. Germline V lookup: CDR1 LGHNA, CDR2 YNFKEQ. V lost 0 bases to trimming and J lost 5 bases; unmatched junction nucleotides: 9. There are 17 residues in the CDR3. CDR3 residues: CASSQEMGGTGGDEQYF. The CDR3 DNA sequence: TGTGCCAGCAGCCAAGAAATGGGAGGGACAGGGGGTGACGAGCAGTACTTC.

The chain combines TRBV4-1 with TRBJ1-6; no definite D call. The CDR3 runs 16 residues. In germline, CDR1 is MGHRA, CDR2 YSYEKL. Trimming took 4 bases from V and 0 from J, leaving 10 bases between them. CDR3 in DNA: TGCGCCAGCAGCCCGAGAAGTAGCTCCTATAATTCACCCCTCCACTTT. Translating it yields CASSPRSSSYNSPLHF.

V usage is TRBV11-2 and J usage is TRBJ1-1; D remains ambiguous. V dropped 6 bases and J dropped 4 bases, with 9 bases sitting between them. The CDR3 has 12 amino acids. CDR1 is SGHAT and CDR2 is FQNNGV in the germline V gene. The CDR3 DNA is TGTGCCAGCAGTCCGTGGCCCACTGAAGCTTTCTTT. Translating it yields CASSPWPTEAFF.

The chain couples TRBV6-1 to TRBJ1-1; D not certain. Germline CDR1 reads MNHNS; CDR2 reads SASEGT. This CDR3 has 15 residues. Trimming stripped 0 bases from V and 3 bases from J, with 11 bases between. The CDR3 DNA is TGTGCCAGCAGTGAAGCGCTTCGGGCTGACACTGAAGCTTTCTTT. Protein: CASSEALRADTEAFF.

This chain uses TRBV9 with TRBJ2-1, with D unclear. Trimming stripped 3 bases from V and 6 bases from J, with 10 bases between. There are 13 residues in the CDR3. CDR1 SGDLS and CDR2 YYNGEE come from the germline V gene. This CDR3 is CASSASNRNEQFF. In DNA form, the CDR3 reads TGTGCCAGCAGCGCTTCGAACCGCAATGAGCAGTTCTTC.

The chain joins TRBV7-8 to TRBJ1-1; D might be TRBD1 (5 bases). The CDR3 extends over 15 amino acids. The ends were cut back, 5 bases at V and 4 bases at J, with 17 bases in the middle. Germline assignment: CDR1 SGHVS and CDR2 FQNEAQ. The DNA for the CDR3 is TGTGCCAGCAGCACCCGTAAGGGAGGGGTCACTGAAGCTTTCTTT. Its protein product is CASSTRKGGVTEAFF.

The J gene is TRBJ1-2, the V gene TRBV5-5; D remains ambiguous. V shed 3 bases and J shed 6 bases, with 18 bases lying between them. The CDR3 extends over 15 amino acids. Per germline, CDR1 SGHKS and CDR2 YYEKEE (reference sequence). CDR3 loop: CASSSRAAVTDGYTF. The CDR3 bases are TGTGCCAGCAGCTCTCGGGCCGCCGTGACGGATGGCTACACCTTC.

The chain uses TRBV7-7 and TRBJ2-1; TRBD1 is a possible D gene (5 bases). The germline CDR1 and CDR2 sequences are SSHAT and FNYEAQ (reference sequence). This CDR3 is built from 14 residues. Trimming left V 2 bases short and J 5 bases short, with 10 bases between. The CDR3 spells CASSLWGPNNEQFF. The CDR3 DNA is TGTGCCAGCAGCTTATGGGGCCCGAACAATGAGCAGTTCTTC.

This chain connects TRBV10-3 to TRBJ2-7; unclear D gene. V shed 2 bases and J shed 5 bases, with 7 bases lying between them. This CDR3 contains 12 residues. CDR1 is ENHRY and CDR2 is SYGVKD in the germline V gene. The CDR3 DNA follows: TGTGCCATCAGTGAGAGTTTCGACGAGCAGTACTTC. It codes for CAISESFDEQYF.

This sequence joins TRBV19 and TRBJ2-3, with a possible D match to TRBD2 (5 bases). The CDR3 loop spans 16 amino acids. CDR1 and CDR2 (germline): LNHDA, SQIVND (reference sequence). The V end was cut by 6 bases, the J end by 5 bases, with 21 bases between. The CDR3: CASRLTGRLRGDTQYF. CDR3 bases: TGTGCCAGTAGACTGACTGGCAGGCTCCGGGGAGATACGCAGTATTTT.

In DNA form, the CDR3 reads TGTGCCAGCAGTTATCTAGCGGGATACGAGCAGTACTTC. This translates into CASSYLAGYEQYF. V and J are TRBV6-5 and TRBJ2-7, with 9 bases aligning to TRBD2. Germline assignment: CDR1 MNHEY and CDR2 SVGAGI. J lost 4 bases, V lost 3 bases, and 1 base had no gene match. This CDR3 comprises 13 residues.

This clone was seen more than once but under ten times. V usage is TRBV7-9 and J usage is TRBJ2-7; no clear D gene. The CDR3 runs to 12 residues. The V and J ends lost 0 bases and 3 bases respectively, with 3 bases between them. Germline V gene sequence: CDR1 SEHNR, CDR2 FQNEAQ (reference sequence). CDR3 region: CASSLAIYEQYF. CDR3 nucleotides: TGTGCCAGCAGCTTAGCTATCTACGAGCAGTACTTC.

The sample holds one count of this clone. CDR3 protein: CASSPRDRGLNGELFF. CDR3 coding DNA: TGTGCCAGCAGCCCCAGGGACAGGGGGCTTAACGGGGAGCTGTTTTTT. The chain combines TRBV7-9 with TRBJ2-2, with 12 positions matching TRBD1. V trimming: 5 bases; J trimming: 7 bases; junction bases outside the gene matches: 8. The length of the CDR3 is 16 residues. CDR1 is SEHNR and CDR2 is FQNEAQ in the germline V gene (reference sequence). Supplemented by reference TRBV7-9 and TRBJ2-2, the full variable domain reads DTGVSQNPRHKITKRGQNVTFRCDPISEHNRLYWYRQTLGQGPEFLTYFQNEAQLEKSRLLSDRFSAERPKGSFSTLEIQRTEQGDSAMYLCASSPRDRGLNGELFFGEGSRLTVL.

J is TRBJ1-2 and V is TRBV6-1, with no clear D. Germline loops: CDR1 MNHNS, CDR2 SASEGT. The ends were cut back, 2 bases at V and 5 bases at J, with 15 bases in the middle. The CDR3 covers 15 residues. The CDR3 region is CASSETPTISYGYTF. The CDR3 region has the DNA TGTGCCAGCAGTGAAACTCCGACGATTAGTTATGGCTACACCTTC.

In its sample, this clone was seen a few times. The rearrangement links TRBV6-1 to TRBJ2-7; 7 bases map to TRBD1. This CDR3 region has 11 residues. V lost 10 bases, J lost 3 bases, and 3 bases stayed unmatched. Germline values: CDR1 MNHNS, CDR2 SASEGT. CDR3 sequence (DNA): TGTGCCACCCGGGACAGCTACGAGCAGTACTTC. This translates into CATRDSYEQYF.

The chain recombines TRBV9 with TRBJ2-1; 9 bases map to TRBD1. Germline trimming cut 0 bases from V and 7 bases from J; bases unmatched to any gene: 5. This CDR3 is 15 amino acids long. The germline gives CDR1 SGDLS, CDR2 YYNGEE. CDR3 region: CASSVGWTGENEQFF. CDR3 DNA: TGTGCCAGCAGCGTAGGTTGGACAGGGGAAAATGAGCAGTTCTTC.

V usage is TRBV29-1 and J usage is TRBJ2-1; 9 bases match TRBD2. The trim removed 3 bases at V and 5 bases at J, leaving 11 bases unmatched. Germline CDR1 is SQVTM and CDR2 is ANQGSEA. The CDR3 is 16 residues long. CDR3 coding DNA: TGCAGCGTTGACGGTCCGGGACTAGCCTTTCACAATGAGCAGTTCTTC. Translating it yields CSVDGPGLAFHNEQFF.

The V gene is TRBV7-9, the J gene TRBJ2-7; D is ambiguous. The germline V and J ends were trimmed by 1 base and 2 bases, with 15 bases remaining between them. Germline CDR1 is SEHNR and CDR2 is FQNEAQ (reference sequence). CDR3 length: 16 amino acids. The CDR3 DNA reads TGTGCCAGCAGCTTAGACGGCCTGACGGCCACCTACGAGCAGTACTTC. The encoded protein is CASSLDGLTATYEQYF.

The chain links TRBV10-3 to TRBJ2-1, with 13 bases fitting TRBD2. V shed 3 bases and J 9 bases; nucleotides not matched to a gene: 17. The CDR3 is made up of 19 amino acids. Germline V gene lookup returns CDR1 ENHRY and CDR2 SYGVKD. In DNA form, the CDR3 reads TGTGCCATCAGTGACCATCGGACTAGCGGGAGACCTGCCCTAATTGAGCAGTTCTTC. The encoded protein is CAISDHRTSGRPALIEQFF.

The chain recombines TRBV6-5 with TRBJ2-5, with TRBD2 identical over 7 bases. There are 14 residues in the CDR3. With V trimmed by 5 bases and J by 2 bases, 5 bases remained unmatched. CDR1 and CDR2 (germline): MNHEY, SVGAGI. The CDR3 loop reads CASSPGLVQETQYF. DNA for the CDR3: TGTGCCAGCAGTCCTGGACTAGTGCAAGAGACCCAGTACTTC.

This clone is deemed medium-sized. This chain connects TRBV6-4 to TRBJ2-2; no definite D call. Trimming pared 0 bases from V and 3 bases from J, leaving 5 bases between. The CDR3 spans 14 residues. CDR1 and CDR2 from the germline V gene are MRHNA and SNTAGT. The CDR3 DNA is TGTGCCAGCAGTGACTCAACGGACACCGGGGAGCTGTTTTTT. Its translation is CASSDSTDTGELFF.

This clone has just one count. This chain joins TRBV10-1 and TRBJ1-5; tentative D call: TRBD1 (5 bases). This CDR3 has 13 amino acids. V was trimmed by 0 bases and J by 6 bases, leaving 6 bases between them. Germline V gene sequence: CDR1 WNHNN, CDR2 SYGVQD (reference sequence). CDR3 sequence: CASSESRGQPQHF. CDR3 DNA: TGCGCCAGCAGTGAGTCGAGGGGTCAGCCCCAGCATTTT.